Below are 8 T cell receptor beta chains sequenced from a single sample in a study of early T cells in non-severe SARS-CoV-2 infection. One entry per CDR3 protein, called by TCRdb with MiXCR from the 5' RACE reads. The table includes 55,000 to 75,000 distinct CDR3 sequences, 5.5% to 7% detected once. The input for sequencing was whole blood, taken at baseline. Source of these receptors: an adult who was a healthcare worker with PCR-confirmed SARS-CoV-2 infection or an uninfected control (not recorded which).

This clonotype was counted only a few times. For the CDR3, the DNA is TGTGCCAGCAGCCCGTCGGGACTAGCGGGAGGGGATGAGCAGTTCTTC. Encoded protein: CASSPSGLAGGDEQFF. The chain couples TRBV7-8 to TRBJ2-1; TRBD2 aligns across 16 bases. CDR3 length: 16 amino acids. Trimming cost V 5 bases and J 8 bases; bases outside gene matches: 6. Looked up from germline, CDR1 is SGHVS and CDR2 is FQNEAQ. Supplemented by reference TRBV7-8 and TRBJ2-1, the full variable domain reads GAGVSQSPRYKVAKRGQDVALRCDPISGHVSLFWYQQALGQGPEFLTYFQNEAQLDKSGLPSDRFFAERPEGSVSTLKIQRTQQEDSAVYLCASSPSGLAGGDEQFFGPGTRLTVL.

This clonotype was observed at least ten times. The V and J genes are TRBV5-1 and TRBJ2-3; no clear D. Germline lookup yields CDR1 SGHRS and CDR2 YFSETQ. Trimming stripped 0 bases from V and 2 bases from J, with 10 bases between. This CDR3 is built from 15 residues. The CDR3 protein is CASSLVPGPTDTQYF. DNA for the CDR3: TGCGCCAGCAGCTTGGTACCAGGACCCACAGATACGCAGTATTTT.

This clonotype was recorded many times. The chain links TRBV19 to TRBJ1-5, with TRBD1 as a possible D gene (6 bases). V lost 6 bases and J lost 5, with 11 bases in between. This CDR3 contains 13 residues. Germline CDR1 reads LNHDA; CDR2 reads SQIVND (reference sequence). The CDR3 reads CASSRTADQPQHF. CDR3 DNA sequence: TGTGCCAGTAGCCGGACAGCTGATCAGCCCCAGCATTTT.

V gene TRBV5-1 combines with J gene TRBJ2-1, with unresolved D. Trimming left V 0 bases short and J 4 bases short, with 11 bases between. Germline assignment: CDR1 SGHRS and CDR2 YFSETQ. This CDR3 is built from 15 residues. The CDR3 region has the DNA TGCGCCAGCAGCTTGGCTAATTCTGCGTACAATGAGCAGTTCTTC. This codes for CASSLANSAYNEQFF.

In this sample, this clonotype turned up a few times. The chain links TRBV11-2 to TRBJ2-7, with D uncertain. CDR1 and CDR2 (germline): SGHAT, FQNNGV. The CDR3 has 17 amino acids. The V end lost 5 bases, the J end lost 0 bases, and 20 bases lay between the germline ends. The CDR3 here is CASSTYSTDLSSYEQYF. The DNA for the CDR3 is TGTGCCAGCAGCACTTACTCGACGGATTTAAGCTCCTACGAGCAGTACTTC. The full variable domain, completed using reference TRBV11-2 and TRBJ2-7, is EAGVAQSPRYKIIEKRQSVAFWCNPISGHATLYWYQQILGQGPKLLIQFQNNGVVDDSQLPKDRFSAERLKGVDSTLKIQPAKLEDSAVYLCASSTYSTDLSSYEQYFGPGTRLTVT.

The sample holds a few counts of this clonotype. The gene calls are TRBV19 and TRBJ2-7; no firm D call. Germline assignment: CDR1 LNHDA and CDR2 SQIVND (reference sequence). Trimming removed 3 bases from V and 5 bases from J, with 11 bases in between. The CDR3 is 13 amino acids. CDR3 sequence: CASSMSRPDEQYF. CDR3 DNA: TGTGCCAGTAGTATGAGCCGCCCGGACGAGCAGTACTTC.

The J gene is TRBJ1-2, the V gene TRBV28, with 8 bases identical to TRBD1. J was trimmed by 7 bases and V by 4 bases; bases with no gene match: 5. The length of the CDR3 is 13 residues. CDR1 MDHEN and CDR2 SYDVKM come from the germline V gene. CDR3 coding DNA: TGTGCCAGCAGTTCTGGACAGGGCTTTGGCTACACCTTC. Encoded protein: CASSSGQGFGYTF.

This clonotype has at least ten counts. V gene TRBV6-4 combines with J gene TRBJ2-2; 8 bases fit TRBD2. The germline gives CDR1 MRHNA, CDR2 SNTAGT. This CDR3 is built from 15 residues. The V and J ends lost 2 bases and 3 bases, in that order; junction bases with no gene match: 2. In nucleotides, the CDR3 is TGTGCCAGCAGTGACAGCGGGAGCGACACCGGGGAGCTGTTTTTT. It translates to CASSDSGSDTGELFF.